The 18 T cell receptor beta chains given below trace back to one sample, sequenced in a study of cytomegalovirus exposure and HLA in healthy donors (dated by TCRdb to the late 2010s). To prepare the library, the immunoSEQ multiplex PCR assay was applied. For the multiplex PCR, a mixture combining 60 forward primers for TCR Vbeta segments and 13 reverse primers for TCR Jbeta segments was used. Not all clones reach the TCRdb copy of this immuneACCESS table, which keeps in-frame sequences only. Checked studies attribute under half of the gap to unresolved V genes and leave the rest unexplained. The sample table shows 150,000 to 200,000 clones, and approximately 80% are seen once. Of the sample, around 5.8% is held by the ten largest clones. The material sequenced was PBMCs. The receptors here all came from a male donor in good health and CMV-seropositive.

The CDR3 coding sequence is TGCGCCAGCAGCCTGACAGGGCTTGGCGGCACTGAAGCTTTCTTT. The encoded protein is CASSLTGLGGTEAFF. This chain connects TRBV4-1 to TRBJ1-1; 7 bases match TRBD1. The junction had 9 bases not matched to a gene; V was cut back by 4 bases and J by 4 bases. The CDR3 extends over 15 amino acids. Germline V gene lookup returns CDR1 MGHRA and CDR2 YSYEKL.

This clone has a handful of counts. This chain connects TRBV11-2 to TRBJ2-1; 8 nucleotides align to TRBD2. Germline V gene sequence: CDR1 SGHAT, CDR2 FQNNGV. The junction had 11 bases not matched to a gene; V was cut back by 3 bases and J by 1 base. This CDR3 region has 18 residues. CDR3 sequence reads: CASSFDHRAGVSYNEQFF. The CDR3 region has the DNA TGTGCCAGCAGCTTCGACCATAGAGCGGGAGTATCCTACAATGAGCAGTTCTTC.

The gene calls are TRBV23-1 and TRBJ2-1, with TRBD2 matching 10 bases. TRBV23-1 is an ORF, with its function uncertain. The junction had 5 bases not matched to a gene; V was cut back by 5 bases and J by 4 bases. There are 15 residues in the CDR3. CDR3 sequence reads: CASSRLAGLYNEQFF. CDR3 DNA sequence: TGCGCCAGCAGTAGACTAGCGGGCCTTTACAATGAGCAGTTCTTC.

J is TRBJ2-1 and V is TRBV4-2, with TRBD2 identical over 8 bases. This CDR3 has 15 amino acids. Trimming cost V 0 bases and J 4 bases; bases outside gene matches: 2. Germline-derived CDR1 and CDR2 are LGHNA and YNFKEQ. CDR3 DNA sequence: TGTGCCAGCAGCCAAGAGGTAGCGGGATACAATGAGCAGTTCTTC. This encodes CASSQEVAGYNEQFF.

The chain uses TRBV11-1 and TRBJ2-3; 7 bases agree with TRBD1. The trim removed 5 bases at V and 4 bases at J, leaving 3 bases unmatched. The CDR3 sequence is 13 residues long. The germline V gene encodes CDR1 SGHAT and CDR2 FQDESV (reference sequence). DNA of the CDR3: TGTGCCAGCAGCCTGCAGGGGGCAGATACGCAGTATTTT. It encodes CASSLQGADTQYF.

J is TRBJ1-4 and V is TRBV27; the D gene is possibly TRBD1 (5 bases). The CDR3 consists of 17 residues. The V and J ends lost 4 bases and 8 bases respectively, with 23 bases between them. Germline V gene data show CDR1 as MNHEY and CDR2 as SMNVEV (reference sequence). The DNA for the CDR3 is TGTGCCAGCAGTTCCCTCGTCACAGGATTCACGGAAGAAAAACTGTTTTTT. Protein sequence: CASSSLVTGFTEEKLFF.

This clone was seen once. V and J are TRBV5-1 and TRBJ2-1; TRBD2 aligns across 8 bases. The CDR3 contains 16 residues. The V and J ends lost 4 bases and 1 base, in that order; junction bases with no gene match: 7. CDR1 SGHRS and CDR2 YFSETQ come from the germline V gene. The CDR3 loop reads CASSPGVAGSYNEQFF. The CDR3 DNA reads TGCGCCAGCAGCCCCGGGGTAGCGGGGTCCTACAATGAGCAGTTCTTC. Based on the CDR3 plus reference TRBV5-1 and TRBJ2-1, the full variable domain is KAGVTQTPRYLIKTRGQQVTLSCSPISGHRSVSWYQQTPGQGLQFLFEYFSETQRNKGNFPGRFSGRQFSNSRSEMNVSTLELGDSALYLCASSPGVAGSYNEQFFGPGTRLTVL.

In its sample, this clone was seen once. One end of the junction fails to match germline, which may point to a read error. The chain carries TRBV30 and TRBJ2-5, with 7 bases lining up with TRBD1. The germline V gene encodes CDR1 GTSNPN and CDR2 SVGIG (reference sequence). The CDR3 totals 12 residues. CDR3 nucleotides: TGCTCTGTCGACAGGGATGGAGAGACCCAGTACTTC. It yields the protein CSVDRDGETQYF. The entire variable domain, with the rest obtained from reference TRBV30 and TRBJ2-5, is as follows: SQTIHQWPATLVQPVGSPLSLECTVEGTSNPNLYWYRQAAGRGLQLLFYSVGIGQISSEVPQNLSASRPQDRQFILSSKKLLLSDSGFYLCSVDRDGETQYFGPGTRLLVL.

This clone came up a few times. This chain joins TRBV11-1 and TRBJ1-2, with 9 bases lining up with TRBD1. This CDR3 region has 14 residues. Germline V CDR1 and CDR2: SGHAT, FQDESV (reference sequence). The V segment lost 8 bases and the J segment 8 bases; nucleotides outside the gene matches: 12. The CDR3 DNA reads as TGTGCCAGCGGCGCCGGGACAGGGCATAACGGCTACACCTTC. This encodes CASGAGTGHNGYTF.

This clone has only a few counts. The genes are TRBV7-8 and TRBJ1-6; maybe TRBD1 (5 bases). Between the trimmed V and J ends, which lost 1 base and 5 bases, there was a span of 6 bases. This CDR3 has 14 residues. Germline V gene lookup returns CDR1 SGHVS and CDR2 FQNEAQ. CDR3 residues: CASSLGGDNSPLHF. CDR3 DNA: TGTGCCAGCAGCTTAGGGGGGGATAATTCACCCCTCCACTTT. Full variable domain (outside the CDR3, taken from reference TRBV7-8 and TRBJ1-6): GAGVSQSPRYKVAKRGQDVALRCDPISGHVSLFWYQQALGQGPEFLTYFQNEAQLDKSGLPSDRFFAERPEGSVSTLKIQRTQQEDSAVYLCASSLGGDNSPLHFGNGTRLTVT.

J is TRBJ2-1 and V is TRBV5-6; 7 positions match TRBD1. CDR1 is SGHDT and CDR2 is YYEEEE in the germline V gene. V lost 4 bases to trimming and J lost 4 bases; unmatched junction nucleotides: 5. The CDR3 covers 14 residues. The CDR3 sequence: CASSPGTAYNEQFF. CDR3 DNA sequence: TGTGCCAGCAGCCCGGGGACAGCTTACAATGAGCAGTTCTTC.

The chain couples TRBV30 to TRBJ1-5; TRBD1 matches 8 bases. The CDR3 is made up of 16 amino acids. Germline V gene data show CDR1 as GTSNPN and CDR2 as SVGIG (reference sequence). V lost 0 bases to trimming and J lost 4 bases; unmatched junction nucleotides: 8. The DNA of the CDR3 is TGTGCCTGGAGTGTAGCGGGGACAGGAAGAAATCAGCCCCAGCATTTT. Protein product: CAWSVAGTGRNQPQHF.

This chain joins TRBV20-1 and TRBJ1-2, with TRBD1 as a possible D gene (5 bases). Trimming removed 4 bases at V and 6 bases at J, with 6 bases between. The CDR3 is made up of 10 amino acids. Germline V gene data show CDR1 as DFQATT and CDR2 as SNEGSKA (reference sequence). CDR3 nucleotide sequence: TGCAGTGCTACGACAGATGGCTACACCTTC. Translated: CSATTDGYTF.

The CDR3 DNA follows: TGTGCCAGCAGTCCAGGGATCAACACTGAAGCTTTCTTT. Its translation: CASSPGINTEAFF. The chain has TRBV28 and TRBJ1-1, with a possible D match to TRBD1 (5 bases). The CDR3 covers 13 residues. V was cut by 5 bases and J by 2 bases, with 9 bases left in between. CDR1 is MDHEN and CDR2 is SYDVKM in the germline V gene.

The chain has TRBV2 and TRBJ2-3; perhaps TRBD1 as D (5 bases). With 2 bases removed from V and 8 bases from J, the gap between germline ends came to 14 bases. Germline CDR1 SNHLY, CDR2 FYNNEI. The CDR3 has 14 amino acids. In DNA, the CDR3 is TGTGCCAGCAGTGAACCACTCCAGGGCCCTACGCAGTATTTT. Translated, it gives CASSEPLQGPTQYF.

The rearrangement joins TRBV7-6 to TRBJ2-5; D remains ambiguous. This CDR3 is 13 amino acids long. Trimming pared 3 bases from V and 5 bases from J, leaving 10 bases between. Germline CDR1 reads SGHVS; CDR2 reads FNYEAQ. CDR3 amino acids: CASSFGLSETQYF. DNA of the CDR3: TGTGCCAGCAGCTTTGGGCTATCTGAGACCCAGTACTTC.

V usage is TRBV5-1 and J usage is TRBJ2-7, with TRBD2 as a possible D gene (5 bases). V gave up 1 base and J gave up 3 bases, with 8 bases separating them. Germline-derived CDR1 and CDR2 are SGHRS and YFSETQ. The CDR3 sequence is 13 residues long. The CDR3 is CASSLRENYEQYF. The CDR3 coding sequence is TGCGCCAGCAGCTTGCGGGAAAACTACGAGCAGTACTTC.

The CDR3 here is CASSPSGDSQETQYF. In DNA form, the CDR3 reads TGTGCCAGTAGTCCCTCCGGGGACAGCCAAGAGACCCAGTACTTC. The chain joins TRBV19 to TRBJ2-5, with 7 bases matching TRBD1. This CDR3 has 15 residues. Germline V lookup: CDR1 LNHDA, CDR2 SQIVND (reference sequence). The V gene end was trimmed by 5 bases and the J gene end by 1 base; junction bases not matched to a gene: 7.